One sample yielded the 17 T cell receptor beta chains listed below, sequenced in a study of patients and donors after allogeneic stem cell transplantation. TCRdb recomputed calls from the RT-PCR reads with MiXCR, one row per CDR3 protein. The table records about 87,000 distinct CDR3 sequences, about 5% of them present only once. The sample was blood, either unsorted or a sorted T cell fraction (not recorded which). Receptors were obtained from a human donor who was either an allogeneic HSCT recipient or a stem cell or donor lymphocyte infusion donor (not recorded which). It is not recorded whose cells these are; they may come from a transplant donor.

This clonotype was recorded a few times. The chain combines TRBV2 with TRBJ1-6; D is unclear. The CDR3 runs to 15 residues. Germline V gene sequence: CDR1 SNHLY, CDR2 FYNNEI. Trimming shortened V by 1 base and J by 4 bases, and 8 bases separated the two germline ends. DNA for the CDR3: TGTGCCAGCAGTGAAGGGATGGAATATAATTCACCCCTCCACTTT. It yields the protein CASSEGMEYNSPLHF.

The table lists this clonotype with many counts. CDR3 bases: TGTGCCAGCAGTTTTTACAGGGGCTCTAATGAAAAACTGTTTTTT. Its protein product is CASSFYRGSNEKLFF. V gene TRBV27 combines with J gene TRBJ1-4, with 7 bases identical to TRBD1. V lost 3 bases to trimming and J lost 3 bases; unmatched junction nucleotides: 4. Per germline, CDR1 MNHEY and CDR2 SMNVEV (reference sequence). This CDR3 is 15 amino acids long. Combining the CDR3 with reference TRBV27 and TRBJ1-4 gives the whole variable domain EAQVTQNPRYLITVTGKKLTVTCSQNMNHEYMSWYRQDPGLGLRQIYYSMNVEVTDKGDVPEGYKVSRKEKRNFPLILESPSPNQTSLYFCASSFYRGSNEKLFFGSGTQLSVL.

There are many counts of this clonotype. CDR3 bases: TGTGCCAGCTCACCAAGGGAGGGAGGCTTTACAGATACGCAGTATTTT. This codes for CASSPREGGFTDTQYF. The V call is TRBV18, the J call TRBJ2-3; 7 bases map to TRBD2. This CDR3 spans 16 amino acids. V lost 2 bases to trimming and J lost 3 bases; unmatched junction nucleotides: 8. CDR1 and CDR2 from the germline V gene are KGHSH and LQKENI.

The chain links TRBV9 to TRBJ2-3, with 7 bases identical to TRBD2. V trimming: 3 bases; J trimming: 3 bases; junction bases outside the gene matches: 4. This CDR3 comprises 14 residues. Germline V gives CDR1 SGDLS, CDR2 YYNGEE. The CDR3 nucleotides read TGTGCCAGCAGCGCCGGGACTAAGACAGATACGCAGTATTTT. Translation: CASSAGTKTDTQYF.

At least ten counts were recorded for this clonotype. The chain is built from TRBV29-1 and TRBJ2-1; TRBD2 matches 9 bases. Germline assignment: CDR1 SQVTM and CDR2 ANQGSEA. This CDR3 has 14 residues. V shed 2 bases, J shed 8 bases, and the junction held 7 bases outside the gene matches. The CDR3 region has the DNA TGCAGCGTTGAACGGCGGGGGGGGGGTGATGAGCAGTTCTTC. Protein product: CSVERRGGGDEQFF.

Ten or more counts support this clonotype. The CDR3 DNA reads TGTGCCAGCTCAGGACAGGGGGATTCACCCCTCCACTTT. Protein: CASSGQGDSPLHF. V is TRBV18 and J is TRBJ1-6; TRBD1 aligns across 10 bases. Germline CDR1 reads KGHSH; CDR2 reads LQKENI. V was clipped by 5 bases and J by 8 bases; unmatched bases: 0. The CDR3 covers 13 residues. Variable domain in full (rest from reference TRBV18 and TRBJ1-6): NAGVMQNPRHLVRRRGQEARLRCSPMKGHSHVYWYRQLPEEGLKFMVYLQKENIIDESGMPKERFSAEFPKEGPSILRIQQVVRGDSAAYFCASSGQGDSPLHFGNGTRLTVT.

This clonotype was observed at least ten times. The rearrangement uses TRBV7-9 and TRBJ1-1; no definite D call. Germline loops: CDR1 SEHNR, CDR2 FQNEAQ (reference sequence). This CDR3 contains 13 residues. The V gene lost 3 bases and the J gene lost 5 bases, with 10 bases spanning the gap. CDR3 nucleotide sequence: TGTGCCAGCAGCTTGGGGTCTCGAACTGAAGCTTTCTTT. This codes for CASSLGSRTEAFF.

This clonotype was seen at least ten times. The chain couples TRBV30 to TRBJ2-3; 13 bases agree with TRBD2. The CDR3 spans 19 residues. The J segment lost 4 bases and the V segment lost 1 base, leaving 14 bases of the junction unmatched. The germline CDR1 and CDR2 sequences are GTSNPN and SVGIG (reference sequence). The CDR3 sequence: CAWSGGLWTSGSPADTQYF. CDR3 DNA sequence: TGTGCCTGGAGTGGGGGGCTTTGGACTAGCGGGAGTCCGGCAGATACGCAGTATTTT.

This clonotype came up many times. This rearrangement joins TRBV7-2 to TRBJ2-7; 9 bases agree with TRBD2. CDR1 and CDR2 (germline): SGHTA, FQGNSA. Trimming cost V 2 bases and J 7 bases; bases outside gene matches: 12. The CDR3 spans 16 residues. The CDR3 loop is CASSLQVASGAGEQYF. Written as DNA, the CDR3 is TGTGCCAGCAGCTTACAGGTCGCTAGCGGGGCCGGGGAGCAGTACTTC.

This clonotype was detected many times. The CDR3 spells CASSPWRDRTYEQYF. The CDR3 region has the DNA TGTGCCAGCAGCCCGTGGAGAGATCGGACCTACGAGCAGTACTTC. The rearrangement links TRBV7-8 to TRBJ2-7; D unclear. The CDR3 loop spans 15 amino acids. The V and J ends lost 5 bases and 2 bases respectively, with 16 bases between them. Germline values: CDR1 SGHVS, CDR2 FQNEAQ.

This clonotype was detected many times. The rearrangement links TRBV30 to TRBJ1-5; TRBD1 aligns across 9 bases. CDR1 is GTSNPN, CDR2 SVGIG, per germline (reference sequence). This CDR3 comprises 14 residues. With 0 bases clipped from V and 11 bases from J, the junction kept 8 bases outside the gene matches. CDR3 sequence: CAWSVGTGSQSQHF. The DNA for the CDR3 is TGTGCCTGGAGTGTTGGGACAGGGTCCCAGTCCCAGCATTTT.

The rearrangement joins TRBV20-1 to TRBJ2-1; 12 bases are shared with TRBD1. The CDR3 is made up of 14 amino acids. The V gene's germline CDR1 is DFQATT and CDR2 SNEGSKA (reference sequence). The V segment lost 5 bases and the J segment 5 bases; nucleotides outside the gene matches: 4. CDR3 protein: CSARDRGLNNEQFF. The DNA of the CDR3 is TGCAGTGCTCGGGACAGGGGGCTGAACAATGAGCAGTTCTTC.

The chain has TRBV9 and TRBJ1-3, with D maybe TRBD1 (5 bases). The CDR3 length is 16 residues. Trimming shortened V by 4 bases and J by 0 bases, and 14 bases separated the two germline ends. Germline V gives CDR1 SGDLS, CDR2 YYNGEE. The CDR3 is CASSREVGRSGNTIYF. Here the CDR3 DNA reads TGTGCCAGCAGCAGGGAGGTGGGGCGCTCTGGAAACACCATATATTTT.

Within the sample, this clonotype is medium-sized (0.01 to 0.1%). The CDR3 loop is CASSWGNRYYEQYF. In DNA form, the CDR3 reads TGTGCCAGCAGTTGGGGCAACAGATACTACGAGCAGTACTTC. The chain links TRBV12-3 or TRBV12-4 to TRBJ2-7; perhaps TRBD1 as D (5 bases). This CDR3 is 14 amino acids long. V was trimmed by 4 bases and J by 3 bases, leaving 13 bases between them.

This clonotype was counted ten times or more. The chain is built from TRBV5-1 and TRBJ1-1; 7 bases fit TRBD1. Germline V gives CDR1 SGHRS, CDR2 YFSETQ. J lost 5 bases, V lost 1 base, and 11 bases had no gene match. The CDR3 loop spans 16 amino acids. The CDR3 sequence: CASSLSPGGGGTEAFF. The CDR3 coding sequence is TGCGCCAGCAGCTTGTCCCCAGGGGGAGGGGGAACTGAAGCTTTCTTT.

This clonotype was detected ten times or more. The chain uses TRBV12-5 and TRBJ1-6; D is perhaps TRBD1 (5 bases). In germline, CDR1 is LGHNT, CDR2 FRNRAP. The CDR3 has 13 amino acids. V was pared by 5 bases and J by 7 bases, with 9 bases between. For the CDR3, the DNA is TGTGCTAGTGGTCCGGGGCGGAATTCACCCCTCCACTTT. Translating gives CASGPGRNSPLHF.

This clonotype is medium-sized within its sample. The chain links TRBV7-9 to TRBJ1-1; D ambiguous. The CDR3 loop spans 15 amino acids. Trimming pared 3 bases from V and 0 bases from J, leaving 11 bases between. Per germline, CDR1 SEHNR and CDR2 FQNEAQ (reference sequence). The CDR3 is CASSFSRGVNTEAFF. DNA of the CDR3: TGTGCCAGCAGCTTTAGTCGGGGTGTGAACACTGAAGCTTTCTTT.